The TCR beta chain described here comes from a study of CD8 T cells in ankylosing spondylitis. V gave up 1 base and J gave up 7 bases; unmatched junction bases: 4. Per germline, CDR1 MGHRA and CDR2 YSYEKL. This CDR3 is 15 amino acids long. Quantitative 5'-RACE was performed with molecular barcodes, and it yielded the TCR beta libraries. TCRdb itself ran the 5' RACE reads through MiXCR, one entry per CDR3 protein. The data contain about 130,000 distinct CDR3 sequences, approximately 7.3% of them singletons. This clonotype came up many times. The chain joins TRBV4-1 to TRBJ2-1; the match to TRBD2 covers 10 bases. The material sequenced was blood, either unsorted or a sorted T cell fraction (not recorded which). The TCR sequence derives from a female donor with ankylosing spondylitis or in good health (not recorded which). In DNA form, the CDR3 reads TGCGCCAGCAGCCAAGTGGTAGCGGGGGGAAATGAGCAGTTCTTC. Its translation is CASSQVVAGGNEQFF.